A single sample is the source of the 8 T cell receptor beta chains below, sequenced in a study of cytomegalovirus exposure and HLA in healthy donors. The PCR ran on 60 Vbeta and 13 Jbeta primers. Only in-frame clones appear in the TCRdb table, and some are missing; sequencing was by immunoSEQ multiplex PCR. The sample has some 120,000 clones, approximately 80% seen once. The sample was PBMCs. These receptor sequences come from a woman aged 18-30 years in good health and CMV-seropositive.

The table lists this clone with a few counts. This chain joins TRBV7-2 and TRBJ2-5; 13 nucleotides match TRBD2. The CDR3 loop spans 16 amino acids. CDR1 and CDR2 from the germline V gene are SGHTA and FQGNSA. V was pared by 5 bases and J by 2 bases, with 5 bases of the junction left unmatched. The CDR3 is CASSRLAGGHQETQYF. CDR3 DNA: TGTGCCAGCAGCCGACTAGCGGGGGGCCATCAAGAGACCCAGTACTTC. The whole variable domain, filled in from reference TRBV7-2 and TRBJ2-5, reads GAGVSQSPSNKVTEKGKDVELRCDPISGHTALYWYRQSLGQGLEFLIYFQGNSAPDKSGLPSDRFSAERTGGSVSTLTIQRTQQEDSAVYLCASSRLAGGHQETQYFGPGTRLLVL.

This clone has a handful of counts. The V gene is TRBV25-1, the J gene TRBJ2-3, with 8 bases lining up with TRBD2. V dropped 2 bases and J dropped 4; count of bases not matched to a gene: 5. From germline, CDR1 is MGHDK and CDR2 SYGVNS. The CDR3 is made up of 15 amino acids. The CDR3 nucleotides are TGTGCCAGCAGTGAAAAAAGCGGGGGTTCAGATACGCAGTATTTT. Protein: CASSEKSGGSDTQYF.

A few counts support this clone. This chain links TRBV19 with TRBJ2-7, with D perhaps matching TRBD1 (5 bases). The CDR3 runs 13 residues. CDR1 is LNHDA, CDR2 SQIVND, per germline (reference sequence). V dropped 7 bases and J dropped 3 bases, with 13 bases sitting between them. The CDR3 loop reads CASKAGPDYEQYF. Here the CDR3 DNA reads TGTGCCAGTAAGGCAGGGCCGGACTACGAGCAGTACTTC.

The chain uses TRBV7-2 and TRBJ2-1; TRBD2 is a possible D gene (5 bases). The CDR3 consists of 14 residues. With 0 bases removed from V and 6 bases from J, the gap between germline ends came to 9 bases. Looked up from germline, CDR1 is SGHTA and CDR2 is FQGNSA. The CDR3 protein is CASSLALTSNEQFF. For the CDR3, the DNA is TGTGCCAGCAGCTTAGCGTTAACTAGCAATGAGCAGTTCTTC.

The gene calls are TRBV6-5 and TRBJ1-2; D not resolved. Trimming took off 5 bases at V and 8 bases at J, with 12 bases between the two ends. Germline values: CDR1 MNHEY, CDR2 SVGAGI. The CDR3 is 12 residues long. Written as DNA, the CDR3 is TGTGCCAGCAGTCAAGCCCTTCGGGGCTACACCTTC. This gives the protein CASSQALRGYTF.

This sequence joins TRBV20-1 and TRBJ2-5; D is undetermined. V was shortened by 3 bases and J by 5 bases, with 4 bases between the two germline ends. The germline CDR1 and CDR2 sequences are DFQATT and SNEGSKA (reference sequence). The CDR3 extends over 10 amino acids. CDR3 coding DNA: TGCAGTGCTAGGCAGGAGACCCAGTACTTC. It is translated as CSARQETQYF.

This clone was seen a handful of times. This chain joins TRBV12-5 and TRBJ2-3, with D maybe TRBD2 (7 bases). V lost 6 bases, J lost 0 bases, and 10 bases lay in between. Germline V CDR1 and CDR2: LGHNT, FRNRAP. This CDR3 comprises 14 residues. The CDR3 DNA is TGTGCTAGTGGCGGGGGGCCTAGCACAGATACGCAGTATTTT. Its protein is CASGGGPSTDTQYF.

The chain employs TRBV7-9 and TRBJ2-5; D might be TRBD2 (6 bases). V was pared by 5 bases and J by 2 bases, with 15 bases between. This CDR3 has 15 residues. Germline V CDR1 and CDR2: SEHNR, FQNEAQ (reference sequence). CDR3 loop: CASSLLGGEQETQYF. CDR3 bases: TGTGCCAGCAGCCTCCTTGGAGGGGAGCAAGAGACCCAGTACTTC.